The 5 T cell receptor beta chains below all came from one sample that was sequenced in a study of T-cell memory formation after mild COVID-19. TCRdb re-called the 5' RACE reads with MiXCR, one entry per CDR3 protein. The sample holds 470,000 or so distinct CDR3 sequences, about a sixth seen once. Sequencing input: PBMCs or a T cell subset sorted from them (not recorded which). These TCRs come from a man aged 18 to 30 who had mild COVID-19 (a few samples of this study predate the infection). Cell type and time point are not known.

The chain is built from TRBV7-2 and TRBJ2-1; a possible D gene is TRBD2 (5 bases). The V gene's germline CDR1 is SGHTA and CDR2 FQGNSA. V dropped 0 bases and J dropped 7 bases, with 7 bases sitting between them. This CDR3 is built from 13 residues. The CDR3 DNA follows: TGTGCCAGCAGCTTAGCCTGGGAGAATGAGCAGTTCTTC. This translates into CASSLAWENEQFF.

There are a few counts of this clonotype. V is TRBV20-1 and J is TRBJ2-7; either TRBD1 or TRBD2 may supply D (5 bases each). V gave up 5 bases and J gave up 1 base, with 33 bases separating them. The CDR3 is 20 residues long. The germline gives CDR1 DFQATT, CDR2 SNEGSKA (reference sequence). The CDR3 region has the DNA TGCAGTGCTCCCCGATCCCTAGATGAGGGGCCGGTGACAGTGTCCTACGAGCAGTACGTC. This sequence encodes CSAPRSLDEGPVTVSYEQYV.

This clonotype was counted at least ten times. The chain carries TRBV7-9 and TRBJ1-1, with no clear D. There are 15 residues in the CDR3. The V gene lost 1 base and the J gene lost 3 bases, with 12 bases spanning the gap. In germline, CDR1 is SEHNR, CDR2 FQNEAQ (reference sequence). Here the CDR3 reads CASSLGVGVYTEAFF. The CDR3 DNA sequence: TGTGCCAGCAGCTTAGGGGTTGGGGTCTACACTGAAGCTTTCTTT.

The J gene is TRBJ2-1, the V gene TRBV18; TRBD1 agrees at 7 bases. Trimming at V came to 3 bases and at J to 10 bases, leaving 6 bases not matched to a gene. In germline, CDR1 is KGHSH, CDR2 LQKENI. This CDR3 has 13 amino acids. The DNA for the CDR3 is TGTGCCAGCTCACCCGGGACAGTGATCGAGCAGTTCTTC. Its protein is CASSPGTVIEQFF.

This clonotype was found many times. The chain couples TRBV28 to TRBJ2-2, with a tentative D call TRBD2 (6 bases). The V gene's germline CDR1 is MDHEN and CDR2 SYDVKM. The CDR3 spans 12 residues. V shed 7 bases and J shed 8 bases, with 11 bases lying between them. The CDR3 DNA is TGTGCCAGCAACCGGGGGACGGGGGAGCTGTTTTTT. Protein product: CASNRGTGELFF. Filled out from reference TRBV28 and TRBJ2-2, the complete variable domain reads DVKVTQSSRYLVKRTGEKVFLECVQDMDHENMFWYRQDPGLGLRLIYFSYDVKMKEKGDIPEGYSVSREKKERFSLILESASTNQTSMYLCASNRGTGELFFGEGSRLTVL.